Here is one TCR beta chain with its context. This entry comes from a study of blood T cell repertoires in COVID-19. In the study overall: Donors in the United States, Italy and Spain gave samples during acute or convalescent COVID-19. PBMCs, B-cell-depleted T cells, or T cells provided the cDNA or gDNA that made up the material.

The germline gives CDR1 GTSNPN, CDR2 SVGIG (reference sequence). There are 16 residues in the CDR3. V was clipped by 4 bases and J by 1 base, with 19 bases between them. Original data processing: Reference gene primer amplification in the assay estimated nucleated cell counts. Assay: immunoSEQ multiplex PCR; the TCRdb copy retains only in-frame clones and omits some. Clone size and V and J calls were adopted from that table, with D and trimming inferred from the DNA. The sample records 200,000 or so clones, roughly 87% being singletons. The genes are TRBV30 and TRBJ1-1, with D unresolved. The TCR comes from a man between 35 and 55 years old with active or convalescent COVID-19. The sequenced sample was peripheral blood. CDR3 region: CAWNPGALATNTEAFF. Here the CDR3 DNA reads TGTGCCTGGAACCCCGGCGCATTAGCGACGAACACTGAAGCTTTCTTT. The variable domain in full, with the rest retrieved from reference TRBV30 and TRBJ1-1, is SQTIHQWPATLVQPVGSPLSLECTVEGTSNPNLYWYRQAAGRGLQLLFYSVGIGQISSEVPQNLSASRPQDRQFILSSKKLLLSDSGFYLCAWNPGALATNTEAFFGQGTRLTVV.